This TCR beta chain was found in a study of beta chain features in type 1 diabetes. Looked up from germline, CDR1 is MNHEY and CDR2 is SVGAGI. This CDR3 has 14 amino acids. V lost 6 bases, J lost 5 bases, and 7 bases stayed unmatched. As every portion of the isolated RNA was reverse transcribed, the sequencing read expressed TCRB transcripts. An average of approximately 3.6 million reads was obtained for naive, central memory and regulatory T cell samples. Profiled with immunoSEQ multiplex PCR; TCRdb holds only in-frame clones, not every one. The repertoire holds about 130,000 clones, with 7% to 10% as singletons.

Input material: central memory CD4+ T cells from blood. The V gene is TRBV6-5, the J gene TRBJ1-5, with 7 bases that match TRBD1. The receptor was derived from a man between 18 and 35 years old in good health. CDR3 sequence: CASRDRASHQPQHF. Here the CDR3 DNA reads TGTGCCAGCAGAGACAGGGCATCACATCAGCCCCAGCATTTT.